Each of the 29 T cell receptor beta chains below was sequenced from the same sample in a study of blood T cell repertoires in COVID-19. Only in-frame clones appear in the TCRdb table, and some are missing; sequencing was by immunoSEQ multiplex PCR. The sample contains about 180,000 clones, roughly 87% of which appear only once. Sequences were obtained from peripheral blood. The receptors were sampled from a woman in her seventies with acute or convalescent COVID-19.

The chain carries TRBV4-3 and TRBJ1-2, with 7 nucleotides matching TRBD1. Germline V CDR1 and CDR2: LGHNA, YSLEER. With V trimmed by 1 base and J by 8 bases, 13 bases remained unmatched. CDR3 size: 16 residues. This CDR3 is CASSQVYSGGPAGYTF. The CDR3 bases are TGCGCCAGCAGCCAAGTATACTCAGGGGGACCAGCGGGCTACACCTTC.

Written as DNA, the CDR3 is TGTGCCAGCAGCTTGTTTTCTGGGGCTCAGACCAGCTCCTACAATGAGCAGTTCTTC. Translating gives CASSLFSGAQTSSYNEQFF. The chain has TRBV5-8 and TRBJ2-1; the D gene is possibly TRBD1 (5 bases). The CDR3 has 19 amino acids. The germline V gene encodes CDR1 SGHTS and CDR2 YDEGEE. Trimming removed 1 base at V and 0 bases at J, with 20 bases between. Complete variable domain (other parts from reference TRBV5-8 and TRBJ2-1): EAGVTQSPTHLIKTRGQQATLRCSPISGHTSVYWYQQALGLGLQFLLWYDEGEERNRGNFPPRFSGRQFPNYSSELNVNALELEDSALYLCASSLFSGAQTSSYNEQFFGPGTRLTVL.

This clone was counted a single time. This rearrangement joins TRBV28 to TRBJ2-7; 8 bases align to TRBD1. Unmatched junction bases numbered 8, after V lost 5 bases and J lost 2 bases. This CDR3 has 15 residues. The germline V gene has CDR1 MDHEN and CDR2 SYDVKM. The chain's CDR3 is CASSLQTGATYEQYF. The CDR3 nucleotides read TGTGCCAGCAGTCTCCAGACAGGGGCCACCTACGAGCAGTACTTC.

Here the CDR3 reads CASSRMNTEAFF. CDR3 nucleotide sequence: TGTGCCAGCAGCCGTATGAACACTGAAGCTTTCTTT. This chain joins TRBV6-5 and TRBJ1-1; D gene ambiguous. V was clipped by 6 bases and J by 0 bases, with 5 bases between them. The germline CDR1 and CDR2 sequences are MNHEY and SVGAGI. The CDR3 has 12 residues.

The chain joins TRBV7-9 to TRBJ1-6; D not resolved. The CDR3 consists of 14 residues. Trimming stripped 3 bases from V and 9 bases from J, with 12 bases between. The germline CDR1 and CDR2 sequences are SEHNR and FQNEAQ (reference sequence). The CDR3 sequence: CASSFHFNGSPLHF. The CDR3 DNA follows: TGTGCCAGCAGCTTTCACTTTAATGGTTCACCCCTCCACTTT.

This clone was counted a single time. The chain combines TRBV7-2 with TRBJ2-5; 7 nucleotides agree with TRBD2. V was pared by 1 base and J by 3 bases, with 8 bases of the junction left unmatched. Germline V gene lookup returns CDR1 SGHTA and CDR2 FQGNSA. CDR3 length: 16 residues. CDR3 sequence reads: CASSLVYGLAEETQYF. For the CDR3, the DNA is TGTGCCAGCAGCTTAGTTTATGGGCTAGCGGAAGAGACCCAGTACTTC.

The chain employs TRBV5-6 and TRBJ2-7, with 9 bases identical to TRBD2. J was trimmed by 3 bases and V by 5 bases; bases with no gene match: 6. The CDR3 spans 14 residues. Germline CDR1 is SGHDT and CDR2 is YYEEEE. CDR3 nucleotide sequence: TGTGCCAGCAGGCCTCAGACTAGCGGCTACGAGCAGTACTTC. Its translation is CASRPQTSGYEQYF.

The V gene is TRBV6-5, the J gene TRBJ2-7, with 15 bases that match TRBD2. CDR3 length: 14 residues. CDR1 and CDR2 from the germline V gene are MNHEY and SVGAGI. Losses at the gene ends were 6 bases for V and 9 bases for J; bases not matched to a gene: 6. The CDR3 region is CASRLGLAGGLQYF. DNA of the CDR3: TGTGCCAGCAGACTGGGACTAGCGGGGGGCTTGCAGTACTTC.

The rearrangement joins TRBV10-1 to TRBJ2-3; a possible D gene is TRBD2 (5 bases). Trimming cost V 8 bases and J 3 bases, with 15 bases left between them. CDR3 length: 14 amino acids. Germline-derived CDR1 and CDR2 are WNHNN and SYGVQD (reference sequence). The chain's CDR3 is CASDPSKSTDTQYF. CDR3 DNA sequence: TGCGCCAGCGATCCTAGCAAGAGTACAGATACGCAGTATTTT.

This clone was counted between two and nine times. This chain connects TRBV27 to TRBJ2-3; 14 positions agree with TRBD2. The germline gives CDR1 MNHEY, CDR2 SMNVEV (reference sequence). The V segment lost 6 bases and the J segment 6 bases; nucleotides outside the gene matches: 2. The CDR3 spans 14 residues. This CDR3 reads CASRTSGRGDTQYF. In DNA, the CDR3 is TGTGCCAGCAGGACTAGCGGGAGGGGGGATACGCAGTATTTT.

The rearrangement uses TRBV2 and TRBJ1-1; the D gene is possibly TRBD1 (6 bases). The V gene's germline CDR1 is SNHLY and CDR2 FYNNEI. V lost 8 bases and J lost 1, with 14 bases in between. The CDR3 loop spans 14 amino acids. The CDR3 loop reads CASQGGGENTEAFF. CDR3 nucleotides: TGTGCCAGCCAAGGGGGAGGGGAGAACACTGAAGCTTTCTTT. Together with reference TRBV2 and TRBJ1-1, the CDR3 gives the full variable domain: EPEVTQTPSHQVTQMGQEVILRCVPISNHLYFYWYRQILGQKVEFLVSFYNNEISEKSEIFDDQFSVERPDGSNFTLKIRSTKLEDSAMYFCASQGGGENTEAFFGQGTRLTVV.

The CDR3 loop reads CASSSGTAASYEQYF. In nucleotides, the CDR3 is TGCGCCAGCAGCTCCGGGACAGCCGCCTCCTACGAGCAGTACTTC. V and J are TRBV5-1 and TRBJ2-7, with TRBD1 matching 7 bases. J gave up 0 bases and V 3 bases, and 6 bases lay outside the gene matches. Germline lookup yields CDR1 SGHRS and CDR2 YFSETQ. This CDR3 has 15 amino acids.

The chain is built from TRBV27 and TRBJ1-6; perhaps TRBD1 as D (6 bases). The V end was cut by 5 bases, the J end by 0 bases, with 14 bases between. The length of the CDR3 is 17 residues. From germline, CDR1 is MNHEY and CDR2 SMNVEV (reference sequence). Here the CDR3 reads CASSPKGGVSYNSPLHF. In nucleotides, the CDR3 is TGTGCCAGCAGTCCAAAGGGGGGGGTCTCCTATAATTCACCCCTCCACTTT.

This chain links TRBV6-1 with TRBJ1-6; no clear D. With 1 base removed from V and 6 bases from J, the gap between germline ends came to 7 bases. The CDR3 runs to 14 residues. Germline V gene sequence: CDR1 MNHNS, CDR2 SASEGT. The CDR3 bases are TGTGCCAGCAGTGAAGTTCCGGTTAATTCACCCCTCCACTTT. This translates into CASSEVPVNSPLHF.

The chain employs TRBV3-1 (or the pseudogene TRBV3-2) and TRBJ1-1, with TRBD1 identical over 10 bases. V shed 1 base and J 8 bases; nucleotides not matched to a gene: 16. The CDR3 is 18 residues long. CDR1 LGHDT and CDR2 YNNKEL come from the germline V gene (reference sequence). The DNA of the CDR3 is TGTGCCAGCAGCCAAGGCCTTCCGGGACAGGGGCAATCAAGGGAAGCTTTCTTT. This gives the protein CASSQGLPGQGQSREAFF.

The chain recombines TRBV3-1 (or the pseudogene TRBV3-2) with TRBJ2-4, with 11 bases fitting TRBD2. This CDR3 has 20 residues. Germline CDR1 is LGHDT and CDR2 is YNNKEL (reference sequence). With V trimmed by 1 base and J by 0 bases, 11 bases remained unmatched. The CDR3 DNA reads as TGTGCCAGCAGCCAAGTGACTAGCGGGGAACATCAACTAGCCAAAAACATTCAGTACTTC. Translation: CASSQVTSGEHQLAKNIQYF.

A single count supports this clone. This chain joins TRBV5-5 and TRBJ1-2; D not certain. The V and J ends lost 1 base and 2 bases respectively, with 12 bases between them. The CDR3 is 15 amino acids. Germline loops: CDR1 SGHKS, CDR2 YYEKEE (reference sequence). The CDR3 is CASSLTLLVNYGYTF. In nucleotides, the CDR3 is TGTGCCAGCAGCTTGACACTCCTAGTAAACTATGGCTACACCTTC.

This chain links TRBV3-1 (or the pseudogene TRBV3-2) with TRBJ1-3, with a weak D call TRBD1 (5 bases). The V end was cut by 4 bases, the J end by 0 bases, with 10 bases between. The CDR3 extends over 15 amino acids. CDR1 and CDR2 (germline): LGHDT, YNNKEL (reference sequence). CDR3: CASSLTGSSGNTIYF. CDR3 in DNA: TGTGCCAGCAGCCTCACAGGTAGCTCTGGAAACACCATATATTTT.

The chain recombines TRBV7-9 with TRBJ2-5; 7 nucleotides align to TRBD1. Germline assignment: CDR1 SEHNR and CDR2 FQNEAQ (reference sequence). Unmatched junction bases numbered 5, after V lost 5 bases and J lost 5 bases. This CDR3 contains 13 residues. CDR3 amino acids: CASSPGGLETQYF. For the CDR3, the DNA is TGTGCCAGCAGCCCAGGGGGTCTGGAGACCCAGTACTTC.

J is TRBJ2-1 and V is TRBV7-2; the match to TRBD2 covers 7 bases. CDR3 length: 15 residues. V shed 4 bases and J 6 bases; nucleotides not matched to a gene: 9. Germline CDR1 SGHTA, CDR2 FQGNSA. CDR3 DNA: TGTGCCAGCAGCTCTCGTCGAGCGGGATCCAATGAGCAGTTCTTC. Protein sequence: CASSSRRAGSNEQFF.

The rearrangement joins TRBV21-1 to TRBJ1-2. TRBV21-1 is described as a pseudogene. The CDR3 totals 18 residues. CDR3 sequence reads: CASSNPFGGVGVGYGYTF. CDR3 in DNA: TGTGCCAGCAGCAATCCTTTCGGGGGAGTGGGAGTGGGTTATGGCTACACCTTC.

The chain links TRBV5-4 to TRBJ2-7; 10 bases line up with TRBD2. The CDR3 is 15 amino acids. Germline V gives CDR1 SGHNT, CDR2 YYREEE (reference sequence). With 4 bases clipped from V and 4 bases from J, the junction kept 8 bases outside the gene matches. The CDR3 nucleotides are TGTGCCAGCAGCCGGACTAGCGGTACATTATACGAGCAGTACTTC. It translates to CASSRTSGTLYEQYF.

The chain carries TRBV2 and TRBJ2-3, with 7 positions matching TRBD2. CDR3 length: 15 amino acids. Trimming cost V 7 bases and J 4 bases; bases outside gene matches: 11. Germline CDR1 SNHLY, CDR2 FYNNEI. The CDR3 DNA reads as TGTGCCAGCAACACGGGGGGACGAGCCCCAGATACGCAGTATTTT. Encoded protein: CASNTGGRAPDTQYF.

This rearrangement joins TRBV19 to TRBJ1-1; 7 positions match TRBD1. Losses at the gene ends were 5 bases for V and 1 base for J; bases not matched to a gene: 7. In germline, CDR1 is LNHDA, CDR2 SQIVND (reference sequence). This CDR3 region has 15 residues. This CDR3 reads CASSDPYRGNTEAFF. In nucleotides, the CDR3 is TGTGCCAGTAGTGACCCCTACAGGGGGAACACTGAAGCTTTCTTT.

V is TRBV12-5 and J is TRBJ2-1, with 14 bases that match TRBD2. After removal of 5 bases from V and 1 base from J, the junction contained 10 bases not matched to a gene. Germline CDR1 is LGHNT and CDR2 is FRNRAP. The CDR3 sequence is 19 residues long. Here the CDR3 reads CASGNGTSGSPHSYNEQFF. CDR3 in DNA: TGTGCTAGTGGTAACGGGACTAGCGGGAGCCCTCATTCCTACAATGAGCAGTTCTTC.

The chain uses TRBV5-5 and TRBJ1-1; no clear D gene. This CDR3 contains 16 residues. With 0 bases removed from V and 0 bases from J, the gap between germline ends came to 12 bases. Germline CDR1 and CDR2: SGHKS and YYEKEE (reference sequence). Here the CDR3 reads CASSLAAANMNTEAFF. The CDR3, as DNA: TGTGCCAGCAGCTTGGCCGCCGCCAACATGAACACTGAAGCTTTCTTT.

This sequence joins TRBV19 and TRBJ2-1; 7 bases map to TRBD2. The CDR3 covers 15 residues. V was clipped by 10 bases and J by 6 bases; unmatched bases: 15. CDR1 is LNHDA and CDR2 is SQIVND in the germline V gene (reference sequence). This CDR3 reads CATRWLAAATNEQFF. The CDR3 region has the DNA TGTGCCACCAGATGGCTAGCGGCCGCAACCAATGAGCAGTTCTTC.

The chain has TRBV5-8 and TRBJ2-3; 10 nucleotides line up with TRBD2. J was trimmed by 0 bases and V by 2 bases; bases with no gene match: 9. Germline-derived CDR1 and CDR2 are SGHTS and YDEGEE. The CDR3 is made up of 18 amino acids. The CDR3 protein is CASSFSPPSGGSTDTQYF. In DNA form, the CDR3 reads TGTGCCAGCAGCTTCAGTCCCCCTAGCGGGGGTAGCACAGATACGCAGTATTTT.

The V and J genes are TRBV5-4 and TRBJ1-4; 10 bases are a match to TRBD1. V gave up 5 bases and J gave up 0 bases; unmatched junction bases: 10. Germline assignment: CDR1 SGHNT and CDR2 YYREEE (reference sequence). CDR3 length equals 18 residues. The CDR3 DNA reads TGTGCCAGCAGTTATCGACAGGGGGCGTCGGCAACTAATGAAAAACTGTTTTTT. Protein sequence: CASSYRQGASATNEKLFF.